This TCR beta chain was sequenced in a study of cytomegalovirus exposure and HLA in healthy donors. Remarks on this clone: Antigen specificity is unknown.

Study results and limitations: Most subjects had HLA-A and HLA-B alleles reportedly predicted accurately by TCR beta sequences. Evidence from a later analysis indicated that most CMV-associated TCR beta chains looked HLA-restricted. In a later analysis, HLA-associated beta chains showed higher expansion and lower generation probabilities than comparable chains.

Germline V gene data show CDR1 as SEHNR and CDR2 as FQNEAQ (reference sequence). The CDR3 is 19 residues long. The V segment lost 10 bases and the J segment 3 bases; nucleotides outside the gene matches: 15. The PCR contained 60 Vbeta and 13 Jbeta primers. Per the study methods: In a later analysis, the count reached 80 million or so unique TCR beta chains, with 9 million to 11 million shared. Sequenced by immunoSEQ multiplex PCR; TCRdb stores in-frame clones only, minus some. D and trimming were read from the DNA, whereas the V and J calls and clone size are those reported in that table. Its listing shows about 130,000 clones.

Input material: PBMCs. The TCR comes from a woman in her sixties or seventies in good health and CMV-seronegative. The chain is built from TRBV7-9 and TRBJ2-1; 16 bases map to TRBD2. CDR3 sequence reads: CATETGTSGGALIYNEQFF. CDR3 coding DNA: TGTGCCACTGAAACCGGGACTAGCGGGGGGGCTCTGATCTACAATGAGCAGTTCTTC.